This TCR beta chain was obtained from a study of T cell repertoires in cytomegalovirus infection. Study overall: Through public TCR beta signatures, both CMV infection and matching HLA type were indicated. Study-wide findings and caveats: Using cumulative public TCR beta family frequency, the authors identified those who carried CMV together with the relevant HLA. What dominated the ex vivo response were HLA-C-restricted CMV-specific TCR beta clonotypes.

The CDR3 loop spans 15 amino acids. Looked up from germline, CDR1 is DFQATT and CDR2 is SNEGSKA (reference sequence). The ends lost 0 bases at V and 5 bases at J; junction bases unmatched: 6. TCRdb used MiXCR to reprocess the reads, holding one entry per CDR3 protein. Among 150,000 to 200,000 distinct CDR3 sequences listed, nearly 9.5% were seen once. For this clonotype: Antigen specificity is unknown.

The clonotype comes from a human donor in good health (CMV status not recorded). Some clones in this sample may be carry-over from other donors' samples. The sequencing input was PBMCs. The chain is built from TRBV20-1 and TRBJ2-2, with 7 bases that match TRBD2. CDR3 sequence (DNA): TGCAGTGCTAGAGATCGGCTAGCGGTGACCGGGGAGCTGTTTTTT. Its translation is CSARDRLAVTGELFF.